This paragraph covers one T cell receptor (beta chain) sequence. The clone's antigen remains unknown. No base quality information exists; no much larger clone differs at one position. The label giving this sample's time point can be read as: pre-sensitization, week 0. The treatment or condition label, as the study defines it: therapeutic diphenylcyclopropenone sensitization with weekly scalp DPC. Blood at each patch-test visit was drawn before the patch test was applied. Patients were considered eligible if aged 18 to 70, diagnosed with alopecia and deemed suitable for DPC therapy, and patients were excluded if pregnant. Total RNA was extracted from unfractionated whole blood collected in Tempus Blood RNA tubes. Receptors were amplified or captured by RACE. Instrument on record: NextSeq 500. Library preparation attached unique molecular identifiers to individual cDNA molecules for quantitative, reproducible TCR counting. Each blood RNA sample was used to sequence both TCR alpha and TCR beta chains. In the paper's pipeline: The median number of TCRs per sample was approximately 93,000, ranging from 23,224 to 690,600. V, J and CDR3 annotation of the TCR reads was carried out using the Decombinator software suite. Every sample was subsampled to the same number of TCRs (28,000) for the PS versus PT1 abundance plots. TCRs were defined as expanded if absent before sensitization and observed at least eight times at the 2-week time point. The raw public reads went through TCRdb reprocessing: fastp at Q25, MiXCR clone calling, in-frame beta chains kept. For every CDR3 protein sequence, its rows merge into one entry that carries the most common genes and DNA. It is TCRdb's table, rather than the study itself, that gives the V and J calls and clone size. This sample gives under 300,000 distinct CDR3 sequences in total; about 9.4% of them show up just once. The top ten constitute around 2.5% of the sample.

The source of the sample is a study of human T cells and chemical hapten exposure (dated by TCRdb to 2020 to 2023). With respect to the entire study: For sensitization, 2% DPC in acetone was applied to a roughly 2 cm by roughly 2 cm area of upper inner arm skin. Throughout the study period of roughly 24 weeks, patients also received therapeutic DPC doses to the scalp every week. Patch testing was done on the upper back using Finn chambers containing 0.01% DPC, and results were scored after 6 days according to International Contact Dermatitis Research Group standards. The mostly female patient cohort included alopecia areata with under or over 50% scalp involvement, alopecia totalis and alopecia universalis. Libraries were combined into a pool for sequencing, and differences in TCR yield between samples came mainly from small differences in library volumes within the pool. The study tracked peripheral blood TCR repertoire changes in vivo during primary and secondary sensitization to the hapten diphenylcyclopropenone (DPC) in alopecia patients. Blood samples were taken from patients before sensitization (week 0) and then at 2, 6 and about 24 weeks after DPC sensitization. Under 30 alopecia patients gave blood for TCR sequencing at one to four time points (pre-sensitization, 2, 6 and 24 weeks).

Overall study outcomes, separate from this receptor: A positive correlation was found between the number of PT1 expanded TCRs and patch test score, with significance reached at thresholds 8, 16 and 32 but not 4. All patients had alopecia, a presumed autoimmune disease, so their immune response might differ from that of healthy individuals. No change with DPC sensitization was found in the number of TCRs above 1 in 1000 frequency, and no evidence of global repertoire structure alterations was found. Significantly more large CDR3 similarity clusters were formed by expanded TCRs than by pre-sensitization or healthy control sets, consistent with antigen-driven responses. After repeated subsampling, the strength of the expansion versus patch-test correlation and the threshold at which it became significant changed.

The sequence derives from a woman aged 35 to 49 with alopecia areata. Some clones in this sample may be carry-over from other donors' samples. The sequencing used whole blood, collected in connection with sensitization to the hapten diphenylcyclopropenone (DPC).

Here is the DNA: TGTGCCAGCAGGAAGACGACAGGGAGCACAGATACGCAGTATTTT. It specifies CASRKTTGSTDTQYF. This sequence uses TRBV7-2 and TRBJ2-3, with TRBD1 identical over 7 junction bases. V has 6 bases trimmed and J has 0 bases trimmed; junction bases matching no gene number 6. The CDR3, from cysteine to phenylalanine, totals 15 residues. Only the CDR3 part of the read is kept: 45 bases, read in frame from the first base. Reading the germline V gene gives CDR1 SGHTA and CDR2 FQGNSA.